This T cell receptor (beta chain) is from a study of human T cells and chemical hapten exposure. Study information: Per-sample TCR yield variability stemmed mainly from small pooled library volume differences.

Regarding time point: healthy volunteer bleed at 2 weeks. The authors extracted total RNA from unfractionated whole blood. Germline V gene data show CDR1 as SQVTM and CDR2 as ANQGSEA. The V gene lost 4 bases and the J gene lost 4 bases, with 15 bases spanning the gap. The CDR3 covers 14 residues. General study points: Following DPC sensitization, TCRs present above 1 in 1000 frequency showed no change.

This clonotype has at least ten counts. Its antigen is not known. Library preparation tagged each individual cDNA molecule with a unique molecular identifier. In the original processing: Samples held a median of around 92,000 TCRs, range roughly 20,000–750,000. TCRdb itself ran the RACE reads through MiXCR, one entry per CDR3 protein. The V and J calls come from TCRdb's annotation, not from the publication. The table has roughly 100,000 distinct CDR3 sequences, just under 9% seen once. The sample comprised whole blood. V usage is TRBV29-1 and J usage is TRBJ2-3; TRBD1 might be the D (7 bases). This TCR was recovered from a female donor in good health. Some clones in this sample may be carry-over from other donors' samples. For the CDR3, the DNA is TGCAGCGTTGTCCCAGGAGGGGGCCCAGATACGCAGTATTTT. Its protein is CSVVPGGGPDTQYF.